This entry features one T cell receptor beta chain sequence. Recruits, aged about 18 to 100 years, lived in 25 or so US areas. The sample originates from a study of blood T cell repertoires in COVID-19. About the research overall: PBMCs, B-cell-depleted T cells, or T cells provided the cDNA or gDNA that made up the material.

The CDR3 contains 12 residues. The V end was cut by 6 bases, the J end by 6 bases, with 12 bases between. Germline V gene lookup returns CDR1 ENHRY and CDR2 SYGVKD. Original analysis: Reference gene primers were amplified, and this amplification served to estimate nucleated cell counts. Sequencing was performed with immunoSEQ multiplex PCR; in TCRdb, only in-frame clones are kept and a portion is missing. D and trimming come from the DNA, and the V and J calls and clone size come from that table. The top ten hold about 9.5% of the sample, which has fewer than 350,000 clones, approximately 90% seen once.

The sequence was collected from a middle-aged woman who had recovered from COVID-19. The sequenced sample consisted of PBMCs or T cells enriched from blood (not recorded which). This chain joins TRBV10-3 and TRBJ2-7, with D perhaps TRBD2 (6 bases). The CDR3: CAIRTGAGEQYF. The CDR3 nucleotides are TGTGCCATCAGAACGGGAGCGGGCGAGCAGTACTTC.